Following are 26 T cell receptor beta chains from one sample sequenced in a study of T-cell memory formation after mild COVID-19. TCRdb processed the 5' RACE reads anew with MiXCR; each CDR3 protein has one entry. The sample includes 360,000 or so distinct CDR3 sequences, over 25% seen only once; the top ten take approximately 13%. Material: PBMCs or a T cell subset sorted from them (not recorded which). These receptor sequences come from an adult woman who had mild COVID-19 (a few samples of this study predate the infection). Cell type and time point are not known.

This clonotype was seen only once. The chain recombines TRBV7-9 with TRBJ2-1, with TRBD1 identical over 7 bases. The CDR3 has 13 residues. Germline CDR1 SEHNR, CDR2 FQNEAQ (reference sequence). After removal of 5 bases from V and 7 bases from J, the junction contained 5 bases not matched to a gene. CDR3 protein: CASSPGQRNEQFF. The DNA for the CDR3 is TGTGCCAGCAGCCCGGGACAGCGTAATGAGCAGTTCTTC. Looking up the rest from reference TRBV7-9 and TRBJ2-1 gives the full variable domain: DTGVSQNPRHKITKRGQNVTFRCDPISEHNRLYWYRQTLGQGPEFLTYFQNEAQLEKSRLLSDRFSAERPKGSFSTLEIQRTEQGDSAMYLCASSPGQRNEQFFGPGTRLTVL.

The gene calls are TRBV18 and TRBJ2-2; D is unresolved. Germline V gene sequence: CDR1 KGHSH, CDR2 LQKENI. The CDR3 is 13 amino acids. The V end was cut by 6 bases, the J end by 5 bases, with 10 bases between. CDR3 sequence reads: CASSTLGTGELFF. The CDR3 DNA reads as TGTGCCAGCTCCACGCTCGGAACCGGGGAGCTGTTTTTT. The variable domain in full, completed from reference TRBV18 and TRBJ2-2, reads NAGVMQNPRHLVRRRGQEARLRCSPMKGHSHVYWYRQLPEEGLKFMVYLQKENIIDESGMPKERFSAEFPKEGPSILRIQQVVRGDSAAYFCASSTLGTGELFFGEGSRLTVL.

V gene TRBV15 combines with J gene TRBJ1-1; D gene uncertain. The CDR3 is 15 residues long. Germline assignment: CDR1 LNHNV and CDR2 YYDKDF (reference sequence). Trimming cost V 5 bases and J 5 bases, with 18 bases left between them. The CDR3 DNA is TGTGCCACCAGCTCAGGATCTTGGGTTGGGACTGAAGCTTTCTTT. Its protein product is CATSSGSWVGTEAFF.

This clonotype turned up a few times. The rearrangement links TRBV6-5 to TRBJ1-4, with D perhaps TRBD1 (5 bases). In germline, CDR1 is MNHEY, CDR2 SVGAGI. The ends were cut back, 2 bases at V and 5 bases at J, with 12 bases in the middle. The CDR3 contains 15 residues. As DNA, the CDR3 is TGTGCCAGCAGTTACGTGAGGGGCGTAAATGAAAAACTGTTTTTT. Encoded protein: CASSYVRGVNEKLFF.

This clonotype occurred a few times. V and J are TRBV3-1 and TRBJ2-1; maybe TRBD2 (6 bases). The V gene lost 4 bases and the J gene lost 9 bases, with 16 bases spanning the gap. The CDR3 has 14 amino acids. CDR1 and CDR2 (germline): LGHDT, YNNKEL (reference sequence). As DNA, the CDR3 is TGTGCCAGCAGCCCGCGGGACTTAGGGCTTGAGCAGTTCTTC. This codes for CASSPRDLGLEQFF.

The V gene is TRBV7-9, the J gene TRBJ1-2, with D tentatively TRBD1 (5 bases). CDR1 SEHNR and CDR2 FQNEAQ come from the germline V gene (reference sequence). This CDR3 comprises 13 residues. Trimming removed 5 bases at V and 2 bases at J, with 9 bases between. The CDR3 coding sequence is TGTGCCAGCAGCCCGACAGTAAACTATGGCTACACCTTC. Residues: CASSPTVNYGYTF.

The chain couples TRBV6-5 to TRBJ2-1; the match to TRBD2 covers 9 bases. CDR3 size: 15 residues. The V and J ends lost 5 bases and 8 bases, in that order; junction bases with no gene match: 10. CDR1 is MNHEY, CDR2 SVGAGI, per germline. CDR3 nucleotides: TGTGCCAGCAGTAAACCCGGGACTAGCATCGATGAGCAGTTCTTC. This translates into CASSKPGTSIDEQFF.

V is TRBV2 and J is TRBJ1-6; D gene unclear. From germline, CDR1 is SNHLY and CDR2 FYNNEI. Trimming removed 5 bases from V and 8 bases from J, with 10 bases in between. This CDR3 has 13 amino acids. The CDR3 DNA is TGTGCCAGCAGTTTAGGACTGTATTCACCCCTCCACTTT. Residues: CASSLGLYSPLHF.

In this sample, this clonotype turned up a few times. The chain joins TRBV12-3 or TRBV12-4 to TRBJ2-3, with 11 bases lining up with TRBD2. This CDR3 contains 20 residues. After removal of 6 bases from V and 1 base from J, the junction contained 18 bases not matched to a gene. The CDR3 sequence is CASRRHALAGGIWGTDTQYF. In nucleotides, the CDR3 is TGTGCCAGCAGACGCCATGCTCTAGCGGGGGGAATATGGGGCACAGATACGCAGTATTTT.

This clonotype was seen a handful of times. This chain uses TRBV6-6 with TRBJ2-7; TRBD1 matches 9 bases. The CDR3 contains 14 residues. V lost 7 bases to trimming and J lost 4 bases; unmatched junction nucleotides: 8. Looked up from germline, CDR1 is MNHNY and CDR2 is SVGAGI (reference sequence). The CDR3 is CASTFAGQGYEQYF. Here the CDR3 DNA reads TGTGCCAGCACCTTCGCGGGACAGGGATACGAGCAGTACTTC.

This chain joins TRBV20-1 and TRBJ1-5; TRBD1 agrees at 8 bases. With 7 bases clipped from V and 6 bases from J, the junction kept 8 bases outside the gene matches. The CDR3 length is 13 residues. CDR1 DFQATT and CDR2 SNEGSKA come from the germline V gene (reference sequence). The CDR3: CSVRRGLGQPQHF. Here the CDR3 DNA reads TGCAGTGTTCGCAGGGGGCTGGGTCAGCCCCAGCATTTT.

In its sample, this clonotype was seen a few times. The chain employs TRBV18 and TRBJ1-1; D is ambiguous. The V end was cut by 5 bases, the J end by 1 base, with 8 bases between. The V gene's germline CDR1 is KGHSH and CDR2 LQKENI. CDR3 size: 13 residues. CDR3 loop: CASSSRQNTEAFF. CDR3 DNA: TGTGCCAGCTCATCTCGACAGAACACTGAAGCTTTCTTT.

The chain recombines TRBV5-1 with TRBJ2-5; the D call may be TRBD1 or TRBD2 (5 bases each). The germline V and J ends were trimmed by 4 bases and 7 bases, with 14 bases remaining between them. This CDR3 region has 13 residues. Germline CDR1 SGHRS, CDR2 YFSETQ. CDR3 amino acids: CASSTGTEGTQYF. The CDR3 coding sequence is TGCGCCAGCAGCACCGGGACCGAGGGGACCCAGTACTTC.

This chain uses TRBV5-5 with TRBJ1-2; D uncertain. V lost 1 base to trimming and J lost 1 base, with 8 bases between them. The CDR3 is 14 residues long. The germline CDR1 and CDR2 sequences are SGHKS and YYEKEE (reference sequence). CDR3: CASSLLSDNYGYTF. The CDR3 nucleotides read TGTGCCAGCAGCTTGTTGTCGGATAACTATGGCTACACCTTC.

The chain employs TRBV12-3 or TRBV12-4 and TRBJ1-1; D is possibly TRBD1 (6 bases). The CDR3 consists of 13 residues. V lost 7 bases and J lost 4, with 13 bases in between. The CDR3 coding sequence is TGTGCCAGCACCCCGGGAGGGGGCACTGAAGCTTTCTTT. Translation gives CASTPGGGTEAFF.

This chain links TRBV12-3 or TRBV12-4 with TRBJ2-3; 12 bases agree with TRBD2. The V and J ends lost 5 bases and 5 bases, in that order; junction bases with no gene match: 5. The CDR3 covers 15 residues. The CDR3 region has the DNA TGTGCCAGCAGTAGACTAGCGGGGGTTGGAGATACGCAGTATTTT. Translated: CASSRLAGVGDTQYF.

The chain couples TRBV12-3 or TRBV12-4 to TRBJ2-7, with D tentatively TRBD2 (5 bases). The germline V and J ends were trimmed by 4 bases and 3 bases, with 16 bases remaining between them. This CDR3 has 15 amino acids. The CDR3, as DNA: TGTGCCAGCAGTTATCTCCGGGAATCTCACTACGAGCAGTACTTC. It codes for CASSYLRESHYEQYF.

This clonotype appeared a few times. Germline is not matched at one junction end, which may reflect a read error. This chain connects TRBV6-2 or TRBV6-3 to TRBJ2-7, with 9 positions matching TRBD2. CDR1 and CDR2 (germline): MNHEY, SVGEGT. The CDR3 sequence is 13 residues long. CDR3 loop: CASSNIGTSRGDF. The CDR3 DNA reads TGTGCCAGCAGTAACATCGGGACTAGCCGGGGGGACTTC.

This clonotype was seen more than once but under ten times. The CDR3 here is CASSSRGDAFPRNEQFF. The CDR3 DNA is TGTGCCAGCAGCTCCAGAGGCGACGCTTTCCCGCGCAATGAGCAGTTCTTC. The chain combines TRBV6-5 with TRBJ2-1; unclear D gene. The CDR3 length is 17 residues. Per germline, CDR1 MNHEY and CDR2 SVGAGI. V dropped 6 bases and J dropped 6 bases, with 24 bases sitting between them.

The genes are TRBV11-2 and TRBJ2-5; TRBD2 matches 10 bases. The CDR3 is 16 amino acids. After removal of 3 bases from V and 5 bases from J, the junction contained 9 bases not matched to a gene. Germline CDR1 and CDR2: SGHAT and FQNNGV. CDR3 DNA sequence: TGTGCCAGCAGCTTGGCAGCGGGGGGGTGGTTGGAGACCCAGTACTTC. Protein sequence: CASSLAAGGWLETQYF.

This chain uses TRBV7-9 with TRBJ2-1, with 11 bases aligning to TRBD2. The CDR3 covers 17 residues. Germline loops: CDR1 SEHNR, CDR2 FQNEAQ (reference sequence). Losses at the gene ends were 5 bases for V and 0 bases for J; bases not matched to a gene: 6. The CDR3 sequence: CASSGSTSGSSYNEQFF. The CDR3 bases are TGTGCCAGCAGCGGCAGTACTAGCGGGAGCTCCTACAATGAGCAGTTCTTC.

This clonotype was picked up a small number of times. The chain carries TRBV4-1 and TRBJ2-3; 13 nucleotides align to TRBD2. V gave up 0 bases and J gave up 1 base; unmatched junction bases: 4. This CDR3 is built from 18 residues. CDR1 is MGHRA, CDR2 YSYEKL, per germline. The CDR3 DNA reads as TGCGCCAGCAGCCAAGATAAGGGGACTAGCGGGGGCACAGATACGCAGTATTTT. Translated, it gives CASSQDKGTSGGTDTQYF.

This clonotype was counted between two and nine times. V and J are TRBV7-2 and TRBJ2-1, with unresolved D. Germline CDR1 reads SGHTA; CDR2 reads FQGNSA. The CDR3 is made up of 15 amino acids. The V gene lost 5 bases and the J gene lost 0 bases, with 11 bases spanning the gap. CDR3 in DNA: TGTGCCAGCAGCGTCGGACCAAGCTCCTACAATGAGCAGTTCTTC. The encoded protein is CASSVGPSSYNEQFF.

The sample holds a few counts of this clonotype. The rearrangement uses TRBV9 and TRBJ2-1; TRBD2 matches at 11 bases. This CDR3 spans 15 amino acids. CDR1 SGDLS and CDR2 YYNGEE come from the germline V gene. Trimming took 3 bases from V and 10 from J; bases not matched to a gene: 9. In nucleotides, the CDR3 is TGTGCCAGCAGCGCGACGACTAGCGGGATAGGAGAGCAGTTCTTC. Translated: CASSATTSGIGEQFF.

This clonotype has a handful of counts. V gene TRBV4-3 combines with J gene TRBJ2-1; the D gene is possibly TRBD2 (5 bases). Per germline, CDR1 LGHNA and CDR2 YSLEER. Trimming stripped 4 bases from V and 5 bases from J, with 15 bases between. The CDR3 is 15 amino acids. This chain's CDR3 is CASSPRTGYNNEQFF. CDR3 sequence (DNA): TGCGCCAGCAGCCCTCGGACTGGTTATAACAATGAGCAGTTCTTC.

This clonotype was recorded at least ten times. The V gene is TRBV5-1, the J gene TRBJ1-1; 7 bases are shared with TRBD1. V shed 0 bases, J shed 5 bases, and the junction held 4 bases outside the gene matches. Germline values: CDR1 SGHRS, CDR2 YFSETQ. The CDR3 extends over 14 amino acids. CDR3 protein: CASSLGQGRTEAFF. The CDR3, as DNA: TGCGCCAGCAGCTTGGGACAGGGACGGACTGAAGCTTTCTTT.